A selection of T cell receptor beta chains follows, all from one sample in a study of PD-1 blockade in classical Hodgkin lymphoma. Assay: immunoSEQ multiplex PCR; the TCRdb copy retains only in-frame clones and omits some. The sample yields 95,000 to 100,000 clones, roughly 90% seen once. The material sequenced was peripheral blood mononuclear cells (PBMCs), taken before the second cycle of nivolumab. The origin of the receptors is a human donor with classical Hodgkin lymphoma. Each CDR3 is given with its conserved first and last residue. Each record gives: CDR3 DNA, CDR3 protein, V gene, J gene, clone size, D gene. D genes are given only for firm matches. Expanded clones get a size class; other rows say once, few or many, or leave the size out.

CDR3 DNA: TGCAGTGCTTATACCGGGACCATTCAGTACTTC
CDR3 protein: CSAYTGTIQYF
V gene: TRBV20-1
J gene: TRBJ2-4
clone size: .
D gene: .

CDR3 DNA: TGTGCCAGTACTACAGGACAGGGGCGCAATGAGCAGTTCTTC
CDR3 protein: CASTTGQGRNEQFF
V gene: TRBV19
J gene: TRBJ2-1
clone size: .
D gene: TRBD1

CDR3 DNA: TGTGCCAGCAGCCGACAGGGGGCCTACGAGCAGTACTTC
CDR3 protein: CASSRQGAYEQYF
V gene: TRBV7-9
J gene: TRBJ2-7
clone size: .
D gene: TRBD1

CDR3 DNA: TGCGCCAGCAGTTGGGACAGGGACACTGAAGCTTTCTTT
CDR3 protein: CASSWDRDTEAFF
V gene: TRBV4-1
J gene: TRBJ1-1
clone size: .
D gene: TRBD1

CDR3 DNA: TGTGCCAGCAGTTTATCCCCGGGGTCCGGCGGAGATACGCAGTATTTT
CDR3 protein: CASSLSPGSGGDTQYF
V gene: TRBV27
J gene: TRBJ2-3
clone size: .
D gene: .

CDR3 DNA: TGTGCCAGCAGTGAAGAACGGGCCCCTGAAGCTTTCTTT
CDR3 protein: CASSEERAPEAFF
V gene: TRBV25-1
J gene: TRBJ1-1
clone size: .
D gene: .

CDR3 DNA: TGTGCCAGCAGCCCGGGGACTTCCCTCTCCTACGAGCAGTACTTC
CDR3 protein: CASSPGTSLSYEQYF
V gene: TRBV9
J gene: TRBJ2-7
clone size: .
D gene: .

CDR3 DNA: TGTGCCAGCAGTTACCAACCCTTGCCCCAGCATTTT
CDR3 protein: CASSYQPLPQHF
V gene: TRBV6-5
J gene: TRBJ1-5
clone size: .
D gene: .

CDR3 DNA: TGCGCCAGCAGCCCGAGCGACAGTTCCGGCTACACCTTC
CDR3 protein: CASSPSDSSGYTF
V gene: TRBV5-1
J gene: TRBJ1-2
clone size: few
D gene: .

CDR3 DNA: TGTGCCAGCAGTTCGCGTCCCCACGTAGGCACTGAAGCTTTCTTT
CDR3 protein: CASSSRPHVGTEAFF
V gene: TRBV27
J gene: TRBJ1-1
clone size: .
D gene: .

CDR3 DNA: TGCGCCAGCAGCTTCCAATCACGGGGAGTCTCTGGAAACACCATATATTTT
CDR3 protein: CASSFQSRGVSGNTIYF
V gene: TRBV5-1
J gene: TRBJ1-3
clone size: .
D gene: .

CDR3 DNA: TGTGCCTGGAGTACCCCGACAGGAGCCAAAAACATTCAGTACTTC
CDR3 protein: CAWSTPTGAKNIQYF
V gene: TRBV30
J gene: TRBJ2-4
clone size: .
D gene: .

CDR3 DNA: TGCGCCAGCAGTGAGTCAGGGCGGCCCCACGAGCAGTACTTC
CDR3 protein: CASSESGRPHEQYF
V gene: TRBV10-1
J gene: TRBJ2-7
clone size: .
D gene: .

CDR3 DNA: TGCGCCAGCCACCTCGGGACACCGGATAATTCACCCCTCCACTTT
CDR3 protein: CASHLGTPDNSPLHF
V gene: TRBV5-1
J gene: TRBJ1-6
clone size: once
D gene: .

CDR3 DNA: TGTGCCACCAGCAGAGATAGGGGGGATAATGAAAAACTGTTTTTT
CDR3 protein: CATSRDRGDNEKLFF
V gene: TRBV15
J gene: TRBJ1-4
clone size: .
D gene: .

CDR3 DNA: TGTGCCAGCAGCGTACAACCTAGCGGAAATGAGCAGTTCTTC
CDR3 protein: CASSVQPSGNEQFF
V gene: TRBV9
J gene: TRBJ2-1
clone size: .
D gene: TRBD2

CDR3 DNA: TGTGCCAGCAGCCGACAGGGACCCGGGGAGCTGTTTTTT
CDR3 protein: CASSRQGPGELFF
V gene: TRBV7-2
J gene: TRBJ2-2
clone size: .
D gene: TRBD1